A selection of T cell receptor beta chains follows, all from one sample in a study of cytomegalovirus exposure and HLA in healthy donors. The assay was immunoSEQ multiplex PCR, and TCRdb's table has in-frame clones only and misses some. The sample contains roughly 110,000 clones, around 67% of which appear only once. Material for sequencing was PBMCs. All receptors derive from a woman aged 40 to 49 in good health and CMV-seropositive. Each CDR3 is given with its conserved first and last residue.

CAISESNRAGTGELFF,TRBV10-3,TRBJ2-2,16
CASSIVANTEAFF,TRBV19,TRBJ1-1,13
CASSEVRGFEAFF,TRBV2,TRBJ1-1,13
CSVSTGTSSNTGELFF,TRBV29-1,TRBJ2-2,16
CASSPGQAYNEQFF,TRBV5-1,TRBJ2-1,14
CASGGVQETQYF,TRBV12-5,TRBJ2-5,12
CASKGDRPFYEQYF,TRBV6-1,TRBJ2-7,14
CASSPGQVLANEQYF,TRBV5-4,TRBJ2-7,15
CASSLQGQETQYF,TRBV5-4,TRBJ2-5,13
CASSPGTADFEQYF,TRBV7-9,TRBJ2-7,14
CSALRGDGQFF,TRBV20-1,TRBJ2-1,11
CASSPSWGGRNEQFF,TRBV11-1,TRBJ2-1,15
CASSFGQNPSNQPQHF,TRBV5-4,TRBJ1-5,16
CASSDGPGRSYNSPLHF,TRBV6-1,TRBJ1-6,17
CASSLVGGISGELFF,TRBV27,TRBJ2-2,15
CASSMGTSGGRYNEQFF,TRBV19,TRBJ2-1,17
CAISGQGTTEAFF,TRBV10-3,TRBJ1-1,13
CASITASYEQYF,TRBV6-1,TRBJ2-7,12
CASSRTLTGGELFF,TRBV7-9,TRBJ2-2,14
CASTPGELSTEAFF,TRBV7-8,TRBJ1-1,14
CASSVWQGAEAFF,TRBV2,TRBJ1-1,13
CASTLSGQGASPLHF,TRBV7-9,TRBJ1-6,15
CASSQDWAESNTGELFF,TRBV4-3,TRBJ2-2,17
CASSLDLRQPQHF,TRBV7-2,TRBJ1-5,13
CATRLAGEETQYF,TRBV10-3,TRBJ2-5,13
CASSEGANTEAFF,TRBV18,TRBJ1-1,13
CASRRRGGSNTGELFF,TRBV5-4,TRBJ2-2,16
CASSLSPGQDTEAFF,TRBV5-1,TRBJ1-1,15
CASSSQRGINNEQFF,TRBV7-6,TRBJ2-1,15
CASSFVGGGAEAFF,TRBV7-2,TRBJ1-1,14
CAWSRGGPGELFF,TRBV30,TRBJ2-2,13
CASRGDITFPYEQYF,TRBV6-5,TRBJ2-7,15
CASSLTTGSTGELFF,TRBV7-3,TRBJ2-2,15
CASSPGLYNEQFF,TRBV5-1,TRBJ2-1,13
CASSPPNSGGRYNEQFF,TRBV18,TRBJ2-1,17
CASSSNDRAQQYF,TRBV27,TRBJ2-7,13
CASSLSGTTGELFF,TRBV7-2,TRBJ2-2,14
CASGWETGGPDTQYF,TRBV12-5,TRBJ2-3,15
CASTQTARFGQFF,TRBV18,TRBJ2-1,13
CASSLAGGGTEAFF,TRBV5-5,TRBJ1-1,14
CASSLSGQGLTGELFF,TRBV7-9,TRBJ2-2,16
CASSYWGGYGYTF,TRBV27,TRBJ1-2,13
CASRGTGSGTEAFF,TRBV2,TRBJ1-1,14
CASTMTGSYNSPLHF,TRBV6-5,TRBJ1-6,15
CASSVAAFETQYF,TRBV9,TRBJ2-5,13
CASSKEGSFSTGELFF,TRBV2,TRBJ2-2,16
CASSSWTGNEQFF,TRBV7-3,TRBJ2-1,13
CAWSAQWGGYTF,TRBV30,TRBJ1-2,12
CASRWGRSSHEQYF,TRBV7-2,TRBJ2-7,14
CASSILPGGADTEAFF,TRBV5-1,TRBJ1-1,16
CASSGRVDYGYTF,TRBV6-1,TRBJ1-2,13
CASSLRGGGVYGYTF,TRBV27,TRBJ1-2,15
CASSVQVEGGETQYF,TRBV9,TRBJ2-5,15
CASSDHTRDSLYGYTF,TRBV25-1,TRBJ1-2,16